A single sample gave rise to the 2 T cell receptor beta chains below, sequenced in a study of T cell responses to AZD1222 COVID-19 vaccine. Using immunoSEQ multiplex PCR, the repertoire was profiled, and TCRdb retains in-frame clones only, with some absent. The table shows 130,000 or so clones, with less than 95% occurring only once. The sequenced sample was peripheral blood, obtained on day 0 of AZD1222 vaccination. These receptors all come from an adult in good health.

This clone was seen just once. J is TRBJ2-5 and V is TRBV13; 10 nucleotides match TRBD1. V lost 5 bases, J lost 2 bases, and 5 bases stayed unmatched. The germline V gene has CDR1 PRHDT and CDR2 FYEKMQ (reference sequence). The CDR3 is made up of 15 amino acids. In nucleotides, the CDR3 is TGTGCCAGCAGCCCGGGGACAGGGGATCAAGAGACCCAGTACTTC. Amino acids: CASSPGTGDQETQYF.

J is TRBJ2-7 and V is TRBV5-1, with 12 positions matching TRBD1. CDR3 size: 14 residues. V lost 4 bases to trimming and J lost 6 bases; unmatched junction nucleotides: 5. Germline CDR1 reads SGHRS; CDR2 reads YFSETQ. The CDR3 region is CASSPGTGGLEQYF. In nucleotides, the CDR3 is TGCGCCAGCAGCCCCGGGACAGGGGGCCTCGAGCAGTACTTC.